The 14 T cell receptor beta chains in this list originate from one sample, sequenced in a study of blood T cell repertoires in COVID-19 (dated by TCRdb to between 2020 and 2021). The library was prepared using the immunoSEQ multiplex PCR assay. TCRdb holds this immuneACCESS table with in-frame rearrangements only. Some clones are missing; in checked studies, unresolved V genes explain under half, and the rest has no known cause. The sample table holds about 270,000 clones, of which around nine tenths were seen once. The biggest ten clones account for over 2% of the sample. Material for sequencing was PBMCs or T cells enriched from blood (not recorded which). All receptors derive from a woman between 18 and 30 years old who had recovered from COVID-19.

This chain links TRBV5-4 with TRBJ2-2; TRBD1 matches at 9 bases. The ends lost 0 bases at V and 4 bases at J; junction bases unmatched: 7. The germline V gene has CDR1 SGHNT and CDR2 YYREEE (reference sequence). The CDR3 has 17 amino acids. CDR3 coding DNA: TGTGCCAGCAGCTTGGTTGGGGGACAGGGATTCACCGGGGAGCTGTTTTTT. Amino acid sequence: CASSLVGGQGFTGELFF.

This chain uses TRBV29-1 with TRBJ1-1; a weak D match, TRBD1 (6 bases). V lost 5 bases and J lost 5, with 18 bases in between. The CDR3 length is 14 residues. Germline V gives CDR1 SQVTM, CDR2 ANQGSEA. The chain's CDR3 is CSVTAGGGSTEAFF. CDR3 nucleotides: TGCAGCGTTACTGCGGGGGGCGGGAGTACTGAAGCTTTCTTT. Looking up the rest from reference TRBV29-1 and TRBJ1-1 gives the full variable domain: SAVISQKPSRDICQRGTSLTIQCQVDSQVTMMFWYRQQPGQSLTLIATANQGSEATYESGFVIDKFPISRPNLTFSTLTVSNMSPEDSSIYLCSVTAGGGSTEAFFGQGTRLTVV.

The gene calls are TRBV2 and TRBJ1-2; no definite D call. The V and J ends lost 1 base and 4 bases respectively, with 10 bases between them. The CDR3 has 14 amino acids. Germline CDR1 is SNHLY and CDR2 is FYNNEI. The DNA of the CDR3 is TGTGCCAGCAGTGAAGGGACGGGAGGCTATGGCTACACCTTC. Residues: CASSEGTGGYGYTF.

V is TRBV15 and J is TRBJ2-5; D call uncertain. Germline-derived CDR1 and CDR2 are LNHNV and YYDKDF (reference sequence). Between the trimmed V and J ends, which lost 0 bases and 2 bases, there was a span of 13 bases. The CDR3 loop spans 16 amino acids. The CDR3 nucleotides read TGTGCCACCAGCAGAGATAGCTCAGAAACACAAGAGACCCAGTACTTC. It is translated as CATSRDSSETQETQYF. The full variable domain, its missing parts supplied by reference TRBV15 and TRBJ2-5, is DAMVIQNPRYQVTQFGKPVTLSCSQTLNHNVMYWYQQKSSQAPKLLFHYYDKDFNNEADTPDNFQSRRPNTSFCFLDIRSPGLGDTAMYLCATSRDSSETQETQYFGPGTRLLVL.

This clone showed up just a few times. The genes are TRBV30 and TRBJ1-6; 8 bases align to TRBD1. This CDR3 is 15 amino acids long. Germline CDR1 and CDR2: GTSNPN and SVGIG (reference sequence). V lost 2 bases, J lost 14 bases, and 14 bases stayed unmatched. Here the CDR3 reads CAWSLGQVGLEALHF. Written as DNA, the CDR3 is TGTGCCTGGAGTCTGGGACAGGTGGGTCTTGAGGCCCTCCACTTT.

This chain uses TRBV6-5 with TRBJ2-3; D uncertain. Per germline, CDR1 MNHEY and CDR2 SVGAGI. This CDR3 spans 14 amino acids. Trimming shortened V by 6 bases and J by 4 bases, and 14 bases separated the two germline ends. The CDR3 DNA is TGTGCCAGCAGCTTGAGCCTTCTCGCAGATACGCAGTATTTT. It codes for CASSLSLLADTQYF.

The rearrangement links TRBV29-1 to TRBJ2-1, with 8 bases that match TRBD1. CDR1 and CDR2 from the germline V gene are SQVTM and ANQGSEA. With 7 bases clipped from V and 4 bases from J, the junction kept 6 bases outside the gene matches. The CDR3 length is 13 residues. CDR3 sequence: CSAPGQVYNEQFF. DNA of the CDR3: TGCAGCGCCCCGGGACAGGTTTACAATGAGCAGTTCTTC.

The chain uses TRBV19 and TRBJ2-1, with TRBD1 identical over 10 bases. Trimming removed 5 bases from V and 4 bases from J; junction bases left unmatched: 8. The CDR3 runs 16 residues. Germline V lookup: CDR1 LNHDA, CDR2 SQIVND (reference sequence). This chain's CDR3 is CASSSDRGLGYNEQFF. For the CDR3, the DNA is TGTGCCAGTAGTTCAGACAGGGGGCTGGGTTACAATGAGCAGTTCTTC.

This clone was recorded once. This sequence joins TRBV7-8 and TRBJ2-2; D unclear. This CDR3 comprises 16 residues. Germline V gene lookup returns CDR1 SGHVS and CDR2 FQNEAQ. V was trimmed by 1 base and J by 2 bases, leaving 11 bases between them. CDR3 coding DNA: TGTGCCAGCAGCTTAGGACGACAAAGCAACACCGGGGAGCTGTTTTTT. This codes for CASSLGRQSNTGELFF.

The gene calls are TRBV6-5 and TRBJ1-2; D is ambiguous. Trimming left V 0 bases short and J 0 bases short, with 11 bases between. This CDR3 is built from 16 residues. CDR1 MNHEY and CDR2 SVGAGI come from the germline V gene. The CDR3 sequence: CASSYSAGDANYGYTF. Written as DNA, the CDR3 is TGTGCCAGCAGTTACTCCGCGGGCGACGCTAACTATGGCTACACCTTC.

The chain carries TRBV19 and TRBJ1-2; TRBD1 is a possible D gene (6 bases). V lost 6 bases, J lost 4 bases, and 18 bases lay in between. The V gene's germline CDR1 is LNHDA and CDR2 SQIVND (reference sequence). This CDR3 is 15 amino acids long. CDR3 coding DNA: TGTGCCAGTAGGCCCCTGGACAGAAATCTCTATGGCTACACCTTC. Amino acids: CASRPLDRNLYGYTF.

The V gene is TRBV5-6, the J gene TRBJ1-1, with 7 bases lining up with TRBD1. This CDR3 region has 15 residues. The germline CDR1 and CDR2 sequences are SGHDT and YYEEEE. V trimming: 4 bases; J trimming: 0 bases; junction bases outside the gene matches: 6. The CDR3 nucleotides read TGTGCCAGCAGCCTACCGGGACAGATGAACACTGAAGCTTTCTTT. Protein: CASSLPGQMNTEAFF. Full variable domain (rest looked up from reference TRBV5-6 and TRBJ1-1): DAGVTQSPTHLIKTRGQQVTLRCSPKSGHDTVSWYQQALGQGPQFIFQYYEEEERQRGNFPDRFSGHQFPNYSSELNVNALLLGDSALYLCASSLPGQMNTEAFFGQGTRLTVV.

The CDR3 reads CASASRGGPNTQYF. The CDR3 bases are TGTGCCAGCGCCTCGCGGGGGGGCCCTAATACGCAGTATTTT. J is TRBJ2-3 and V is TRBV7-2; 9 bases fit TRBD2. V lost 8 bases, J lost 7 bases, and 10 bases stayed unmatched. Looked up from germline, CDR1 is SGHTA and CDR2 is FQGNSA. The CDR3 has 14 residues.

The chain combines TRBV28 with TRBJ2-3; TRBD1 might be the D (5 bases). The germline gives CDR1 MDHEN, CDR2 SYDVKM. The length of the CDR3 is 14 residues. The V gene lost 2 bases and the J gene lost 5 bases, with 11 bases spanning the gap. The CDR3 coding sequence is TGTGCCAGCAGTTTAATGTACAGGATAGATACGCAGTATTTT. It encodes CASSLMYRIDTQYF. The full variable domain, in which reference TRBV28 and TRBJ2-3 provide the parts outside the CDR3, is DVKVTQSSRYLVKRTGEKVFLECVQDMDHENMFWYRQDPGLGLRLIYFSYDVKMKEKGDIPEGYSVSREKKERFSLILESASTNQTSMYLCASSLMYRIDTQYFGPGTRLTVL.